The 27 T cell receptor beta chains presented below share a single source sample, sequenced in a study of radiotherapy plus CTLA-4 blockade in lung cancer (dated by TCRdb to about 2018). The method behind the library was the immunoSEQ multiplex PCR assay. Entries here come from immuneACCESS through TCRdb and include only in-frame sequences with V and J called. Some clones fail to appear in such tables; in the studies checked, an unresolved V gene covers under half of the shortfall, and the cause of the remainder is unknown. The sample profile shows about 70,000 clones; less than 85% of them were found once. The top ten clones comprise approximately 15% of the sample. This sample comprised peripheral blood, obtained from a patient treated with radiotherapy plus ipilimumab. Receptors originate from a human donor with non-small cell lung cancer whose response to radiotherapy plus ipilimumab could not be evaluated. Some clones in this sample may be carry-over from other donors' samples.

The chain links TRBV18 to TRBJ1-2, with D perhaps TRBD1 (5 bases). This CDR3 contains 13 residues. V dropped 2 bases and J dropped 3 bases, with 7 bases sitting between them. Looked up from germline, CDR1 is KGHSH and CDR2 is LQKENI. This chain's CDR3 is CASSPKTDYGYTF. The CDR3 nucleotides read TGTGCCAGCTCACCAAAGACAGACTATGGCTACACCTTC. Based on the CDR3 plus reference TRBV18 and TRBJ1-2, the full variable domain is NAGVMQNPRHLVRRRGQEARLRCSPMKGHSHVYWYRQLPEEGLKFMVYLQKENIIDESGMPKERFSAEFPKEGPSILRIQQVVRGDSAAYFCASSPKTDYGYTFGSGTRLTVV.

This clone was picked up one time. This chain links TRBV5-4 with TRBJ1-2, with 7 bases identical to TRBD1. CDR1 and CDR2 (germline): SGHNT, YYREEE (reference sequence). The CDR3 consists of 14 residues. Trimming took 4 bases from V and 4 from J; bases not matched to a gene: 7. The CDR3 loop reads CASSGGQAIYGYTF. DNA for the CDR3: TGTGCCAGCAGCGGCGGACAGGCCATCTATGGCTACACCTTC.

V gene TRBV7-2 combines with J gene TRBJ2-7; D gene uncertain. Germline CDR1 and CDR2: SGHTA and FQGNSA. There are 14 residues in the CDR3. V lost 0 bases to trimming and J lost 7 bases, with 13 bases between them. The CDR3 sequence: CASSLARWAGEQYF. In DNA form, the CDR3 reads TGTGCCAGCAGCTTAGCTAGGTGGGCTGGGGAGCAGTACTTC.

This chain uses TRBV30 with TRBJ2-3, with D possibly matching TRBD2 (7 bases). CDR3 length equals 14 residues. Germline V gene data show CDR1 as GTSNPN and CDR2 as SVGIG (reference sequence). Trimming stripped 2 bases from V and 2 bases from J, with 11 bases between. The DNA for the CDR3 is TGTGCCTGGAGTAGGGGGGGAACCACAGATACGCAGTATTTT. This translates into CAWSRGGTTDTQYF.

As DNA, the CDR3 is TGTGCCAGCGATCCCCGGGGAGGGCGGAATCAGCCCCAGCATTTT. Translation gives CASDPRGGRNQPQHF. V usage is TRBV28 and J usage is TRBJ1-5; D gene unclear. The V gene's germline CDR1 is MDHEN and CDR2 SYDVKM. The length of the CDR3 is 15 residues. V gave up 8 bases and J gave up 4 bases, with 18 bases separating them.

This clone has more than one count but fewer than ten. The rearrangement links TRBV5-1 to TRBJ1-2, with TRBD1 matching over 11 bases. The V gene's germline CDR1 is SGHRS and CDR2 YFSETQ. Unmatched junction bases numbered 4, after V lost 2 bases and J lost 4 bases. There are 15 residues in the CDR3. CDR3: CASSLWTGGGYGYTF. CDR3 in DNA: TGCGCCAGCAGCTTATGGACAGGGGGCGGCTATGGCTACACCTTC.

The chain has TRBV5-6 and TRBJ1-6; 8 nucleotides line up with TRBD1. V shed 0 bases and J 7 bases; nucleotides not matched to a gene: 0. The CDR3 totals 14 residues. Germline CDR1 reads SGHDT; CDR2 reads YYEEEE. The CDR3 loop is CASSLGQGNSPLHF. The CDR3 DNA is TGTGCCAGCAGCTTGGGACAGGGGAATTCACCCCTCCACTTT.

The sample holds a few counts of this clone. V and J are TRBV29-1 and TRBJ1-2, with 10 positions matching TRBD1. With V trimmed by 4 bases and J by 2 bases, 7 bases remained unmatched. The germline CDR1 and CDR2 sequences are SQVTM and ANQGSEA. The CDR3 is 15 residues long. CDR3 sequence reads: CSVGDRGRGNYGYTF. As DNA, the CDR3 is TGCAGCGTTGGGGACAGGGGAAGGGGAAACTATGGCTACACCTTC.

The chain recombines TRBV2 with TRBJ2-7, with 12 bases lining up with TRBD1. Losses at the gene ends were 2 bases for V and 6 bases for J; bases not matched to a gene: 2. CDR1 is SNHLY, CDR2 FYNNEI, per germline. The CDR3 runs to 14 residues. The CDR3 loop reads CASSERDRGPEQYF. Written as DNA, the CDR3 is TGTGCCAGCAGTGAACGGGACAGGGGGCCCGAGCAGTACTTC.

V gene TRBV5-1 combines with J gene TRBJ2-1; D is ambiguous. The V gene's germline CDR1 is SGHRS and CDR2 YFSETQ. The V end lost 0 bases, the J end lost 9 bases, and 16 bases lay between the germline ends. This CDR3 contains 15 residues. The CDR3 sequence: CASSLGHGSGTEQFF. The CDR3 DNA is TGCGCCAGCAGCTTGGGTCATGGATCAGGCACTGAGCAGTTCTTC.

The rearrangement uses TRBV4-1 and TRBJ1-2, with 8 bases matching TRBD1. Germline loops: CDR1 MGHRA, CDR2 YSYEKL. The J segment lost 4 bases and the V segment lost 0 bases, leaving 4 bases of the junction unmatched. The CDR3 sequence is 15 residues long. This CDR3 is CASSQDRQGAYGYTF. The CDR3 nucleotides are TGCGCCAGCAGCCAAGATCGGCAGGGGGCCTATGGCTACACCTTC.

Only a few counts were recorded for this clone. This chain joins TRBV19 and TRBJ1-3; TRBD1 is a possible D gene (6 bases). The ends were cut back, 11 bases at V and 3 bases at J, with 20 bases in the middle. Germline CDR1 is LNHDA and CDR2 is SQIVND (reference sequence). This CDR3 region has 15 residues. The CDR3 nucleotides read TGTGCCGGCTCCCCGGGGGGCCTTATTGGAAACACCATATATTTT. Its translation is CAGSPGGLIGNTIYF.

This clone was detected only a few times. The CDR3 bases are TGTGCCACCAGGGGGCCTCGGGGGCTGTTTTTT. Protein: CATRGPRGLFF. The chain recombines TRBV15 with TRBJ1-4; a possible D gene is TRBD1 (5 bases). V was pared by 6 bases and J by 14 bases, with 13 bases between. CDR3 length equals 11 residues. The germline V gene encodes CDR1 LNHNV and CDR2 YYDKDF (reference sequence).

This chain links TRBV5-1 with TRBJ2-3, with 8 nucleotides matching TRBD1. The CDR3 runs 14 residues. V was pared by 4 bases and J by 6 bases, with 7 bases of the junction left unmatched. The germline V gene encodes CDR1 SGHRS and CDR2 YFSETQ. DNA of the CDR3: TGCGCCAGCAGCCCCCAGGGGGCTGAGGATACGCAGTATTTT. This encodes CASSPQGAEDTQYF.

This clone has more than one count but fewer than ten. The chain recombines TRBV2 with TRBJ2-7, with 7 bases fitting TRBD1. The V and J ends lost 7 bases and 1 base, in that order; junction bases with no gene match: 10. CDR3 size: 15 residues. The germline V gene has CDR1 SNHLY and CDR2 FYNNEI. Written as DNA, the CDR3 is TGTGCCAGCATGGACGGGACAGTAACGTCCTACGAGCAGTACTTC. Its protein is CASMDGTVTSYEQYF.

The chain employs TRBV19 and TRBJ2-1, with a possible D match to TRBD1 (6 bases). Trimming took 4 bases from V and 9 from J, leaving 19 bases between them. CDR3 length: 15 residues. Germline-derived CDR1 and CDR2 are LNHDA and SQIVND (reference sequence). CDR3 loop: CASSTRLGPGVEQFF. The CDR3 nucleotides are TGTGCCAGTAGTACCCGACTCGGGCCAGGGGTTGAGCAGTTCTTC.

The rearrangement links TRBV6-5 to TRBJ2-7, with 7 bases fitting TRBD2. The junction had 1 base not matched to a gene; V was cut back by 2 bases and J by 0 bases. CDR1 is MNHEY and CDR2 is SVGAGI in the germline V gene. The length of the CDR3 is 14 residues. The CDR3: CASSYPGGSYEQYF. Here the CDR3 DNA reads TGTGCCAGCAGTTACCCGGGGGGCTCCTACGAGCAGTACTTC.

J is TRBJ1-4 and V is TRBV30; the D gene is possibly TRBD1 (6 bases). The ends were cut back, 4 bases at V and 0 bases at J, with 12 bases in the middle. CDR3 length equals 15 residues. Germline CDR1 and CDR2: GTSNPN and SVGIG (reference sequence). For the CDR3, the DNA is TGTGCCTGGACCAGGGGTCCAGCAACTAATGAAAAACTGTTTTTT. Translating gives CAWTRGPATNEKLFF.

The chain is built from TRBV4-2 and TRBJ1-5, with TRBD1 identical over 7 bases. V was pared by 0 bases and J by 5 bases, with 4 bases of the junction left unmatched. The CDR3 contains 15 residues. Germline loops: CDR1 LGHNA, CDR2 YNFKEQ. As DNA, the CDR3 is TGTGCCAGCAGCCAAGATAGGGGGCCATATCAGCCCCAGCATTTT. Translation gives CASSQDRGPYQPQHF.

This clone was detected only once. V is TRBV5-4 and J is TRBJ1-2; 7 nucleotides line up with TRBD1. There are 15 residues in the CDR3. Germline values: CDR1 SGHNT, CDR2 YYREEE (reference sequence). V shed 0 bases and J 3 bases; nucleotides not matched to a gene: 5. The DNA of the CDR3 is TGTGCCAGCAGCTTGGTACAGGGGCAGTACTATGGCTACACCTTC. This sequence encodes CASSLVQGQYYGYTF.

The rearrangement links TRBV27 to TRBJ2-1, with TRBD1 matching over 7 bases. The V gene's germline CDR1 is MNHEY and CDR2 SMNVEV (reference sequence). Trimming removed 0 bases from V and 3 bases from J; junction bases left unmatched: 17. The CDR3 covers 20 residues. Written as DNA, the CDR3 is TGTGCCAGCAGTTTATCTACTGGGACAGAATTAGTATGGAACTACAATGAGCAGTTCTTC. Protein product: CASSLSTGTELVWNYNEQFF.

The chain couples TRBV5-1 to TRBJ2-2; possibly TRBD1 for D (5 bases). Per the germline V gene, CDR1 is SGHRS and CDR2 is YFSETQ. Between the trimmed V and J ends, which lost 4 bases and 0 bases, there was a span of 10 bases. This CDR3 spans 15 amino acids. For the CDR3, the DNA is TGCGCCAGCAGCCTACAGGTTTCGAACACCGGGGAGCTGTTTTTT. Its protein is CASSLQVSNTGELFF.

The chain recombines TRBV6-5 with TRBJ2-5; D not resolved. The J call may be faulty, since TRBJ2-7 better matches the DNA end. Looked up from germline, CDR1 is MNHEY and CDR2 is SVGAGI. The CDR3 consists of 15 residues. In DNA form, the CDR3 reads TGTGCCAGCAGTTACTCTACCAGCGCCTCCTACGAGCAGTACTTC. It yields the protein CASSYSTSASYEQYF.

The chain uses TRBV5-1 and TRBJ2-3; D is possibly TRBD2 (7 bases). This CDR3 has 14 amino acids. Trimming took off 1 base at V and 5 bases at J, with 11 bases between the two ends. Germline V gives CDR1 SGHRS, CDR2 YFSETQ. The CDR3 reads CASSLRGARDTQYF. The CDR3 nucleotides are TGCGCCAGCAGCTTGCGGGGGGCCAGAGATACGCAGTATTTT.

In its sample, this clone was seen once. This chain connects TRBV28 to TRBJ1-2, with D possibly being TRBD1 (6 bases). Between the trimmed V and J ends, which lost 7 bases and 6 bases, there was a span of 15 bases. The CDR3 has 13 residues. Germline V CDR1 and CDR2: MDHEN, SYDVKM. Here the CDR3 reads CASTLTGIHGYTF. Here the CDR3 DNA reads TGTGCCAGCACCCTAACAGGGATCCATGGCTACACCTTC.

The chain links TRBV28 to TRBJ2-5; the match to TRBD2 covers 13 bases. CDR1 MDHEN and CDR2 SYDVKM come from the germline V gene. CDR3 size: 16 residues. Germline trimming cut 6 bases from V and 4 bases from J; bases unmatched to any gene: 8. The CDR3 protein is CASSPGTSGARETQYF. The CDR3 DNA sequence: TGTGCCAGCAGCCCGGGGACTAGCGGGGCCCGAGAGACCCAGTACTTC.

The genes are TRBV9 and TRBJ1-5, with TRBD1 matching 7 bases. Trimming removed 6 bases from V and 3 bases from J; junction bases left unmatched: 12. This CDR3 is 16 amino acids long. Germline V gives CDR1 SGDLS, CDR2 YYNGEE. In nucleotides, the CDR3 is TGTGCCAGCACCGCCTATCGGGACAGATCCAATCAGCCCCAGCATTTT. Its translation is CASTAYRDRSNQPQHF.